A selection of T cell receptor beta chains follows, all from one sample in a study of vaccination and CD4 T cells after COVID-19. TCRdb itself ran the PCR reads through MiXCR, one entry per CDR3 protein. The table has over 5,500 distinct CDR3 sequences, 61% seen once. These TCRs' antigens remain unknown. The specimen was CD4+ T cells from blood, cultured in vitro. Receptors were obtained from a human donor who had recovered from COVID-19. The CDR3 runs from the conserved cysteine through the conserved F or W. D genes are given only for firm matches. Only some rows state a clone size, as once, few, many or a class for expanded clones.

clone_size: .
v_call: TRBV7-8
j_call: TRBJ1-3
d_call: .
cdr3_nt: TGTGCCAGCAGCCCACAGGGACTATCGGGAAACACCATATATTTT
cdr3_aa: CASSPQGLSGNTIYF

clone_size: few
v_call: TRBV20-1
j_call: TRBJ1-1
d_call: .
cdr3_nt: TGCAGTGCTATCTCCGGGACGGCGATCACTGAAGCTTTCTTT
cdr3_aa: CSAISGTAITEAFF

clone_size: .
v_call: TRBV20-1
j_call: TRBJ1-6
d_call: .
cdr3_nt: TGCAGTGCTAGTGAGGCTGCTGGGGATTCACCCCTCCACTTT
cdr3_aa: CSASEAAGDSPLHF

clone_size: few
v_call: TRBV7-9
j_call: TRBJ2-3
d_call: TRBD1
cdr3_nt: TGTGCCAGCGCCGGGACAGGGAAAAAAGATACGCAGTATTTT
cdr3_aa: CASAGTGKKDTQYF

clone_size: .
v_call: TRBV10-3
j_call: TRBJ2-7
d_call: TRBD1
cdr3_nt: TGTGCCATTTCCGGGACAGGGGGCATCTCCGAGCAGTACTTC
cdr3_aa: CAISGTGGISEQYF

clone_size: .
v_call: TRBV29-1
j_call: TRBJ1-1
d_call: .
cdr3_nt: TGCAGCGTTGAAAGCATCCTAGGCACTGAAGCTTTCTTT
cdr3_aa: CSVESILGTEAFF

clone_size: .
v_call: TRBV11-3
j_call: TRBJ1-2
d_call: .
cdr3_nt: TGTGCCAGCAGCCCCGCACAGGGTGAGGGCTATGGCTACACCTTC
cdr3_aa: CASSPAQGEGYGYTF

clone_size: few
v_call: TRBV12-3/TRBV12-4
j_call: TRBJ2-7
d_call: .
cdr3_nt: TGTGCCAGCAGTTACGTGAATGAGCAGTACTTC
cdr3_aa: CASSYVNEQYF

clone_size: .
v_call: TRBV27
j_call: TRBJ1-5
d_call: TRBD1
cdr3_nt: TGTGCCAGCAGAGGACAGGGGGCAGGAAATCAGCCCCAGCATTTT
cdr3_aa: CASRGQGAGNQPQHF

clone_size: .
v_call: TRBV28
j_call: TRBJ2-3
d_call: .
cdr3_nt: TGTGCCAGCAGTACGCCGCCAGGGTATACGCAGTATTTT
cdr3_aa: CASSTPPGYTQYF

clone_size: .
v_call: TRBV7-2
j_call: TRBJ1-2
d_call: .
cdr3_nt: TGTGCCAGCAGCTCACACTCATACGGGGGTCCCGGCTATGGCTACACCTTC
cdr3_aa: CASSSHSYGGPGYGYTF

clone_size: .
v_call: TRBV2
j_call: TRBJ2-1
d_call: TRBD2
cdr3_nt: TGTGCCAGCAGACCCGGGACTAGCGGGTACAATGAGCAGTTCTTC
cdr3_aa: CASRPGTSGYNEQFF

clone_size: .
v_call: TRBV10-3
j_call: TRBJ2-6
d_call: .
cdr3_nt: TGTGCCATCAGTATCGGGGAGTCTGGGGCCAACGTCCTGACTTTC
cdr3_aa: CAISIGESGANVLTF

clone_size: few
v_call: TRBV7-3
j_call: TRBJ2-3
d_call: .
cdr3_nt: TGTGCCAGCAGCTTATCCTCTAACCGTGCAGATACGCAGTATTTT
cdr3_aa: CASSLSSNRADTQYF

clone_size: .
v_call: TRBV7-2
j_call: TRBJ2-5
d_call: TRBD2
cdr3_nt: TGTGCCAGCAGCCTAAGAATAGGACTAGCAGAGACCCAGTACTTC
cdr3_aa: CASSLRIGLAETQYF

clone_size: once
v_call: TRBV12-3/TRBV12-4
j_call: TRBJ1-3
d_call: .
cdr3_nt: TGTGCCAGCGTGAGCTCTGGAAACACCATATATTTT
cdr3_aa: CASVSSGNTIYF

clone_size: .
v_call: TRBV5-1
j_call: TRBJ2-6
d_call: .
cdr3_nt: TGCGCCAGCAGCCTAACAGGGCCTGGGGCCAACGTCCTGACTTTC
cdr3_aa: CASSLTGPGANVLTF

clone_size: .
v_call: TRBV2
j_call: TRBJ2-5
d_call: .
cdr3_nt: TGTGCCAGCAGCCCCGGTAGGGGGACAATTAAAGAGACCCAGTACTTC
cdr3_aa: CASSPGRGTIKETQYF

clone_size: .
v_call: TRBV28
j_call: TRBJ1-1
d_call: TRBD1
cdr3_nt: TGTGCCAGCGGCACAGGGGGCGAAGTAAAGGCTTTCTTT
cdr3_aa: CASGTGGEVKAFF

clone_size: .
v_call: TRBV28
j_call: TRBJ1-2
d_call: .
cdr3_nt: TGTGCCAGCTTCTCCCCCGGGGGAACTAACTATGGCTACACCTTC
cdr3_aa: CASFSPGGTNYGYTF

clone_size: few
v_call: TRBV24-1
j_call: TRBJ1-1
d_call: TRBD1
cdr3_nt: TGTGCCACCAGTGATAACGCCGGGACAGGGGCTACGAACACTGAAGCTTTCTTT
cdr3_aa: CATSDNAGTGATNTEAFF

clone_size: .
v_call: TRBV20-1
j_call: TRBJ1-2
d_call: .
cdr3_nt: TGCAGTGCTAGAGTTGAGGCTGGCTACACCTTC
cdr3_aa: CSARVEAGYTF

clone_size: few
v_call: TRBV24-1
j_call: TRBJ1-2
d_call: .
cdr3_nt: TGTGCCACCGGATTTGGACGGCGTATCTTTAACTATGGCTACACCTTC
cdr3_aa: CATGFGRRIFNYGYTF

clone_size: .
v_call: TRBV12-3/TRBV12-4
j_call: TRBJ1-1
d_call: .
cdr3_nt: TGTGCCAGCAGTTTACTATCGGGTGTCCCTGAAGCTTTCTTT
cdr3_aa: CASSLLSGVPEAFF

clone_size: .
v_call: TRBV9
j_call: TRBJ2-3
d_call: TRBD2
cdr3_nt: TGTGCCAGCACTAAGCGGGGGACCCTTAGCACAGATACGCAGTATTTT
cdr3_aa: CASTKRGTLSTDTQYF

clone_size: .
v_call: TRBV5-1
j_call: TRBJ1-1
d_call: .
cdr3_nt: TGCGCCAGCAGCTTGATTACGAACACTGAAGCTTTCTTT
cdr3_aa: CASSLITNTEAFF

clone_size: few
v_call: TRBV7-9
j_call: TRBJ2-5
d_call: .
cdr3_nt: TGTGCCAGCAGCCAATTCCTAGGGCCAGGGACCCAGTACTTC
cdr3_aa: CASSQFLGPGTQYF

clone_size: once
v_call: TRBV11-3
j_call: TRBJ1-2
d_call: .
cdr3_nt: TGTGCCAGCAGCTCACCGAGGACCTATGGCTACACCTTC
cdr3_aa: CASSSPRTYGYTF